The rows below give T cell receptor beta chains drawn from one sample of a study of Ad26.COV2.S vaccination and SARS-CoV-2 variants. The method was immunoSEQ multiplex PCR; TCRdb's version includes in-frame clones alone and lacks a portion of them. This repertoire shows about 350,000 clones, about 91% found once; its top ten account for 3.9%. This sample comprised peripheral blood, obtained after recovery from COVID-19. The receptors shown here come from a human donor who had recovered from COVID-19. CDR3s include the opening cysteine and the closing phenylalanine or tryptophan. Fields, in order: V gene, J gene, clone size, D gene, CDR3 DNA, CDR3 protein. The D gene is left open where the match is weak. Rows may omit the clone size; those that give it use once, few, many or a size class.

TRBV3-1/TRBV3-2	TRBJ1-2	-	TRBD1	TGTGCCAGCAGCCTCGGACAGGGGAATGGCTACACCTTC	CASSLGQGNGYTF
TRBV5-1	TRBJ1-6	-	TRBD1	TGCGCCAGCAGCTTTGAGGGACAGGGGGTTTTGAATTCACCCCTCCACTTT	CASSFEGQGVLNSPLHF
TRBV6-5	TRBJ1-2	-	-	TGTGCCAGCACACGGGGAACAAAGGTGAACTATGGCTACACCTTC	CASTRGTKVNYGYTF
TRBV5-1	TRBJ2-7	-	TRBD1	TGCGCCAGCAGCTGGGACAGGCCAAACTACGAGCAGTACTTC	CASSWDRPNYEQYF
TRBV5-1	TRBJ2-2	-	-	TGCGCCAGCAGCTTGGGGGCCACGGGCACCGGGGAGCTGTTTTTT	CASSLGATGTGELFF
TRBV6-1	TRBJ1-6	-	-	TGTGCCAGCAGTGAAGGGAGTCGGAATTCACCCCTCCACTTT	CASSEGSRNSPLHF
TRBV5-1	TRBJ1-1	once	-	TGCGCCAGCAGCTTGGAGGGCTCGAACACTGAAGCTTTCTTT	CASSLEGSNTEAFF
TRBV5-6	TRBJ1-1	-	-	TGTGCCAGCAGCCCTTTGGACACAAACACTGAAGCTTTCTTT	CASSPLDTNTEAFF
TRBV5-8	TRBJ2-7	-	TRBD1	TGTGCCAGCAGCTTCGGACAGGGTGAGTCTGGGGCCTTC	CASSFGQGESGAF
TRBV7-2	TRBJ2-3	-	-	TGTGCCAGCAGCTTCCCAGATACGCAGTATTTT	CASSFPDTQYF
TRBV5-6	TRBJ2-7	once	-	TGTGCCAGCAGCTTGGCAGGCCCTAGGTCCTACGAGCAGTACTTC	CASSLAGPRSYEQYF